Sequencing of this TCR beta chain was carried out in a study of brain T cells in children with intractable seizures. This CDR3 is built from 14 residues. In germline, CDR1 is KGHDR, CDR2 SFDVKD. With V trimmed by 10 bases and J by 5 bases, 12 bases remained unmatched. The assay was immunoSEQ multiplex PCR, and TCRdb's table has in-frame clones only and misses some. This sample has about 76,000 clones, with roughly 91% found just once. Study-level findings and limits: HCMV serostatus was not known, and viral specificity came from CDR3 similarity only.

A word on this clone: No antigen is known for it.

Only cases whose brain tissue showed the highest T cell transcript signatures were sequenced. Patients received at least one anti-epileptic drug before surgery. This sequence joins TRBV24-1 and TRBJ1-1, with 7 bases lining up with TRBD1. This TCR came from a boy under two years old with tuberous sclerosis and intractable seizures. The material was peripheral blood, obtained at surgery. The CDR3 sequence is CATSTSGGGTEAFF. The DNA for the CDR3 is TGTGCCACTAGTACTTCAGGGGGAGGAACTGAAGCTTTCTTT.